One sample yielded the 8 T cell receptor beta chains listed below, sequenced in a study of beta chain features in type 1 diabetes. Of the isolated RNA, all was reverse transcribed, and so the sequenced material was expressed TCRB transcripts. Produced via immunoSEQ multiplex PCR; TCRdb's table is partial and in-frame only. The sample has under 900,000 clones, roughly 15% seen once; the top ten hold about 0.02%. The sample comprised naive CD4+ T cells from blood. The source of these receptors is a woman aged 18-30 years in good health.

The chain joins TRBV6-6 to TRBJ2-7; tentatively, D is TRBD2 (5 bases). The V gene's germline CDR1 is MNHNY and CDR2 SVGAGI (reference sequence). The CDR3 has 15 residues. V was cut by 5 bases and J by 4 bases, with 18 bases left in between. DNA for the CDR3: TGTGCCAGCAGTAGGCCCATGGGGAGCCGGTACGAGCAGTACTTC. This encodes CASSRPMGSRYEQYF.

This chain joins TRBV15 and TRBJ2-1, with D unclear. The V end lost 0 bases, the J end lost 10 bases, and 7 bases lay between the germline ends. This CDR3 is built from 12 residues. In germline, CDR1 is LNHNV, CDR2 YYDKDF (reference sequence). The CDR3 spells CATSRDRGEQFF. In DNA form, the CDR3 reads TGTGCCACCAGCAGAGATCGCGGAGAGCAGTTCTTC.

This clone showed up just a few times. The chain links TRBV7-2 to TRBJ2-7; TRBD2 aligns across 14 bases. Germline V gives CDR1 SGHTA, CDR2 FQGNSA. The CDR3 runs 18 residues. With 4 bases clipped from V and 3 bases from J, the junction kept 11 bases outside the gene matches. CDR3 in amino acids: CASSSSGLAGGSRYEQYF. In nucleotides, the CDR3 is TGTGCCAGCAGCTCGTCAGGACTAGCGGGAGGTAGCCGCTACGAGCAGTACTTC.

The V and J genes are TRBV5-4 and TRBJ1-1, with D unclear. This CDR3 spans 14 amino acids. V lost 4 bases to trimming and J lost 1 base, with 11 bases between them. The germline V gene has CDR1 SGHNT and CDR2 YYREEE (reference sequence). Written as DNA, the CDR3 is TGTGCCAGCAGCGCGGATTTCGGGAACACTGAAGCTTTCTTT. It codes for CASSADFGNTEAFF.

V and J are TRBV2 and TRBJ1-2, with TRBD1 as a possible D gene (5 bases). The CDR3 is made up of 14 amino acids. V was shortened by 3 bases and J by 7 bases, with 15 bases between the two germline ends. Germline CDR1 reads SNHLY; CDR2 reads FYNNEI. CDR3 sequence reads: CASSEGRDRSGYTF. Here the CDR3 DNA reads TGTGCCAGCAGTGAGGGTAGAGACAGATCTGGCTACACCTTC.

This clone was observed a handful of times. CDR3 in amino acids: CASSYRGHPDQPQHF. As DNA, the CDR3 is TGTGCCAGCAGTTACCGAGGACACCCAGATCAGCCCCAGCATTTT. The rearrangement uses TRBV6-5 and TRBJ1-5, with D possibly TRBD1 on 5 matching bases. Between the trimmed V and J ends, which lost 2 bases and 5 bases, there was a span of 13 bases. The CDR3 runs 15 residues. CDR1 is MNHEY and CDR2 is SVGAGI in the germline V gene.

On this clone: Being one base from a much bigger clone, this may be a read error. The chain combines TRBV7-3 with TRBJ2-1; D unclear. The V gene's germline CDR1 is SGHTA and CDR2 FQGTGA. CDR3 length: 13 amino acids. This chain's CDR3 is CASSLSSNNEQFF. The CDR3 region has the DNA TGTGCCAGCAGCTTAAGCTCCAACAATGAGCAGTTCTTC.

This clone came up a few times. The rearrangement joins TRBV6-5 to TRBJ1-2; D perhaps matches TRBD1 (5 bases). Trimming left V 5 bases short and J 7 bases short, with 14 bases between. In germline, CDR1 is MNHEY, CDR2 SVGAGI. There are 13 residues in the CDR3. The CDR3 nucleotides are TGTGCCAGCAGTCAGGACACGTTTAGTGGCTACACCTTC. It translates to CASSQDTFSGYTF.